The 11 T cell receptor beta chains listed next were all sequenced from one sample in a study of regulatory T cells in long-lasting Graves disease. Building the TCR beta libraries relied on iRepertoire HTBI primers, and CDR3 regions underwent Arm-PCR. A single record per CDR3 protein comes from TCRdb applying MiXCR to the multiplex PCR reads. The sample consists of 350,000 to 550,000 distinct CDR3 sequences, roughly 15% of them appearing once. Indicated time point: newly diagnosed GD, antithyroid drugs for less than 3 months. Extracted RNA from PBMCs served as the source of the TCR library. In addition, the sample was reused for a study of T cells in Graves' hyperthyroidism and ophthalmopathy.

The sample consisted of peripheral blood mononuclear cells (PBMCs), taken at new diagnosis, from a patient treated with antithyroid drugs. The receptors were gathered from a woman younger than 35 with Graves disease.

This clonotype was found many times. This chain's CDR3 is CASSVWVGELFF. The CDR3 DNA follows: TGTGCCAGCAGTGTATGGGTCGGGGAGCTGTTTTTT. The J gene is TRBJ2-2, the V gene TRBV2, with D uncertain. The CDR3 runs to 12 residues. Trimming stripped 4 bases from V and 7 bases from J, with 7 bases between. Germline V gene data show CDR1 as SNHLY and CDR2 as FYNNEI. Complete variable domain (other parts from reference TRBV2 and TRBJ2-2): EPEVTQTPSHQVTQMGQEVILRCVPISNHLYFYWYRQILGQKVEFLVSFYNNEISEKSEIFDDQFSVERPDGSNFTLKIRSTKLEDSAMYFCASSVWVGELFFGEGSRLTVL.

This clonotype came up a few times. The DNA of the CDR3 is TGTGCCAGCAGCTCGGCCGGGAGGAAAGAGACCCAGTACTTC. This translates into CASSSAGRKETQYF. The chain has TRBV11-2 and TRBJ2-5, with 7 bases identical to TRBD2. The V and J ends lost 4 bases and 3 bases, in that order; junction bases with no gene match: 5. The CDR3 is 14 residues long. CDR1 SGHAT and CDR2 FQNNGV come from the germline V gene.

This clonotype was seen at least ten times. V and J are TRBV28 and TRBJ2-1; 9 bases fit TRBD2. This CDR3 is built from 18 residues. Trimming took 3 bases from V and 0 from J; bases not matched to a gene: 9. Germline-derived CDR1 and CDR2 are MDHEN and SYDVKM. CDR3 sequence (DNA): TGTGCCAGCAGTTTGGGCCTAGCGGGATTGAGCTCCTACAATGAGCAGTTCTTC. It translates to CASSLGLAGLSSYNEQFF.

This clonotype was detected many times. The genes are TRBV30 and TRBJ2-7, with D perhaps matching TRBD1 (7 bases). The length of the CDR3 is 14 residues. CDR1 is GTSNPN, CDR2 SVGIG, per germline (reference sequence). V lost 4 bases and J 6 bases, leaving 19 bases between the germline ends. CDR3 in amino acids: CAWNYQGGWSEQYF. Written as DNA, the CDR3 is TGTGCCTGGAACTACCAGGGGGGTTGGAGCGAGCAGTACTTC. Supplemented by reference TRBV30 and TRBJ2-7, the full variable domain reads SQTIHQWPATLVQPVGSPLSLECTVEGTSNPNLYWYRQAAGRGLQLLFYSVGIGQISSEVPQNLSASRPQDRQFILSSKKLLLSDSGFYLCAWNYQGGWSEQYFGPGTRLTVT.

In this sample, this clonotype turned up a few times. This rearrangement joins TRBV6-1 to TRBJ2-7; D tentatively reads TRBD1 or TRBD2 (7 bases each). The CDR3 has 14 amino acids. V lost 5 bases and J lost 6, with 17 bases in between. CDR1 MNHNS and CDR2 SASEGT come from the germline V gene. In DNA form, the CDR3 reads TGTGCCAGCAGTCCCAGGGGGGGATTTTCCGAGCAGTACTTC. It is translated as CASSPRGGFSEQYF.

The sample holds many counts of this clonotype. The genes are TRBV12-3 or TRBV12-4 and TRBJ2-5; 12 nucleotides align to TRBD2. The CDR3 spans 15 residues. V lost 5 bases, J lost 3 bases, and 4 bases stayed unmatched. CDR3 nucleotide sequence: TGTGCCAGCAGTGCCTGGACTAGCGGGAAAGAGACCCAGTACTTC. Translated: CASSAWTSGKETQYF.

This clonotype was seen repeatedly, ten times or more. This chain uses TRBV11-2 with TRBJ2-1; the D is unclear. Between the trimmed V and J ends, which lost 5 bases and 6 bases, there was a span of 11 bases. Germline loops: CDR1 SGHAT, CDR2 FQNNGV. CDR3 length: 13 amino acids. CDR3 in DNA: TGTGCCAGCAGCCCCCGTTTGGGCAATGAGCAGTTCTTC. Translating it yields CASSPRLGNEQFF.

This CDR3 reads CASSLFGKGNTIYF. The DNA for the CDR3 is TGTGCCAGCAGTTTATTTGGGAAAGGAAACACCATATATTTT. The rearrangement uses TRBV12-3 or TRBV12-4 and TRBJ1-3, with D unresolved. This CDR3 contains 14 residues. Trimming removed 2 bases at V and 4 bases at J, with 9 bases between.

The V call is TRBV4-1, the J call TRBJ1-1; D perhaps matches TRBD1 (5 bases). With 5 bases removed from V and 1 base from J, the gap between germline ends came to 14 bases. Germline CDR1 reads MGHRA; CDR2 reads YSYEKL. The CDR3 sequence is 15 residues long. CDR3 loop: CASSNQPTENTEAFF. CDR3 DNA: TGCGCCAGCAGCAACCAGCCGACAGAGAACACTGAAGCTTTCTTT.

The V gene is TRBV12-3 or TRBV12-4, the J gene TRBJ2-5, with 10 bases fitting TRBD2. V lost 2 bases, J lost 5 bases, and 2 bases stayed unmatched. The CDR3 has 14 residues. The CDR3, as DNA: TGTGCCAGCAGTTTAACTAGCGGGAATGAGACCCAGTACTTC. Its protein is CASSLTSGNETQYF.

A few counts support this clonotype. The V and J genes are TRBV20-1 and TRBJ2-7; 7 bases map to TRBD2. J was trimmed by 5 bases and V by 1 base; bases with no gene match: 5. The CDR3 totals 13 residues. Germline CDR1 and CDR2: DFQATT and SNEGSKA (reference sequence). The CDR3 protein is CSARVGGIDEQYF. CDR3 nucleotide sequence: TGCAGTGCTAGAGTGGGAGGGATCGACGAGCAGTACTTC.